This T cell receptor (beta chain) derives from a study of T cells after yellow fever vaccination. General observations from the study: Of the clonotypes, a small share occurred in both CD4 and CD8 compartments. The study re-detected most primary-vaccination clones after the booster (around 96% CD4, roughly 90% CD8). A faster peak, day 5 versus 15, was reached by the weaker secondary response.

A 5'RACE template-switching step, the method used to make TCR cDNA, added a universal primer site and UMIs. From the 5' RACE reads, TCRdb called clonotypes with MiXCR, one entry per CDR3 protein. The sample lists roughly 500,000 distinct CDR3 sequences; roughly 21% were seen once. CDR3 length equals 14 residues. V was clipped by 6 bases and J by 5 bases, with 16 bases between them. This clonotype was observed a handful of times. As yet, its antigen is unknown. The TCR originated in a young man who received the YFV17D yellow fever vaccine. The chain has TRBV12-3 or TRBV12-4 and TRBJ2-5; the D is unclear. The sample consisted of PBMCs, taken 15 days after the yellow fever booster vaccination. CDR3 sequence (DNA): TGTGCCAGCAGCAACAGAAACTTGCCGGAGACCCAGTACTTC. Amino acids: CASSNRNLPETQYF.